The clone carrying this T cell receptor beta chain has just one count. The entry originates in a study of radiotherapy plus CTLA-4 blockade in lung cancer. TCRdb's copy holds only in-frame clones and misses some; the assay was immunoSEQ multiplex PCR. Of about 97,000 clones listed, roughly 74% are singletons. Looked up from germline, CDR1 is SGHRS and CDR2 is YFSETQ. V dropped 4 bases and J dropped 3 bases, with 13 bases sitting between them. The CDR3 has 15 amino acids. This sequence joins TRBV5-1 and TRBJ2-2, with a tentative D call TRBD1 (6 bases). This clonotype was sampled from a human donor with non-small cell lung cancer who had a partial response to radiotherapy plus ipilimumab. Some clones in this sample may be carry-over from other donors' samples. Sample: peripheral blood, taken from a patient treated with radiotherapy plus ipilimumab. The CDR3 nucleotides read TGCGCCAGCAGCACTGCAGGGGTGGACACCGGGGAGCTGTTTTTT. It is translated as CASSTAGVDTGELFF.